Reported below is one T cell receptor (beta chain). The data were obtained in a study of blood T cell repertoires in COVID-19. In the study overall: Samples taken during acute and convalescent COVID-19 were collected in the United States, Italy and Spain. Sources were T cells, B-cell-depleted T cells, or PBMCs; the material itself was cDNA or gDNA.

In the original workflow: It was from reference gene primer amplification that nucleated cell counts were estimated. The assay was immunoSEQ multiplex PCR, and TCRdb's table has in-frame clones only and misses some. Clone size and the V and J calls come from that table; the DNA yielded D and trimming. The data show roughly 23,000 clones, with about 90% seen just once and roughly 2.6% held by the top ten. The clonotype comes from a man aged 65 to 85 with acute or convalescent COVID-19. Sequencing used peripheral blood.

This CDR3 is CALKGEGRGTGELFF. The CDR3 bases are TGTGCCTTAAAGGGGGAGGGTCGAGGCACCGGGGAGCTGTTTTTT. V gene TRBV19 combines with J gene TRBJ2-2; the D gene is possibly TRBD2 (7 bases). The germline gives CDR1 LNHDA, CDR2 SQIVND (reference sequence). The V gene lost 11 bases and the J gene lost 4 bases, with 20 bases spanning the gap. CDR3 size: 15 residues.